The present T cell receptor (beta chain) was sequenced within a study of identical twins. Study results and limitations: Cord blood's abundant beta clonotypes had fewer insertions, unlike memory repertoires. Twin pairs had excess sharing that was weaker in beta out-of-frame sequences. Sequences that were out-of-frame, alpha and twin-shared displayed an excess of low generation probability.

Template switching supplied a universal primer site; unique molecular identifiers were carried on the cDNA. TCRdb fed the 5' RACE reads into MiXCR, producing one record per CDR3 protein. Of some 600,000 distinct CDR3 sequences in the sample, 7.1% are singletons; the top ten hold around 1.6%. Regarding this clonotype: What it binds is not known.

The CDR3 extends over 11 amino acids. Trimming stripped 4 bases from V and 6 bases from J, with 9 bases between. Germline V lookup: CDR1 DFQATT, CDR2 SNEGSKA (reference sequence). This sample also appeared in a second study, on yellow fever vaccine responses in identical twins.

The clonotype was recovered from a woman younger than 35 in good health. The rearrangement uses TRBV20-1 and TRBJ1-2; no definite D call. Sequences were obtained from PBMCs. The CDR3 region is CSATTDDGYTF. CDR3 nucleotides: TGCAGTGCTACGACTGACGATGGCTACACCTTC.